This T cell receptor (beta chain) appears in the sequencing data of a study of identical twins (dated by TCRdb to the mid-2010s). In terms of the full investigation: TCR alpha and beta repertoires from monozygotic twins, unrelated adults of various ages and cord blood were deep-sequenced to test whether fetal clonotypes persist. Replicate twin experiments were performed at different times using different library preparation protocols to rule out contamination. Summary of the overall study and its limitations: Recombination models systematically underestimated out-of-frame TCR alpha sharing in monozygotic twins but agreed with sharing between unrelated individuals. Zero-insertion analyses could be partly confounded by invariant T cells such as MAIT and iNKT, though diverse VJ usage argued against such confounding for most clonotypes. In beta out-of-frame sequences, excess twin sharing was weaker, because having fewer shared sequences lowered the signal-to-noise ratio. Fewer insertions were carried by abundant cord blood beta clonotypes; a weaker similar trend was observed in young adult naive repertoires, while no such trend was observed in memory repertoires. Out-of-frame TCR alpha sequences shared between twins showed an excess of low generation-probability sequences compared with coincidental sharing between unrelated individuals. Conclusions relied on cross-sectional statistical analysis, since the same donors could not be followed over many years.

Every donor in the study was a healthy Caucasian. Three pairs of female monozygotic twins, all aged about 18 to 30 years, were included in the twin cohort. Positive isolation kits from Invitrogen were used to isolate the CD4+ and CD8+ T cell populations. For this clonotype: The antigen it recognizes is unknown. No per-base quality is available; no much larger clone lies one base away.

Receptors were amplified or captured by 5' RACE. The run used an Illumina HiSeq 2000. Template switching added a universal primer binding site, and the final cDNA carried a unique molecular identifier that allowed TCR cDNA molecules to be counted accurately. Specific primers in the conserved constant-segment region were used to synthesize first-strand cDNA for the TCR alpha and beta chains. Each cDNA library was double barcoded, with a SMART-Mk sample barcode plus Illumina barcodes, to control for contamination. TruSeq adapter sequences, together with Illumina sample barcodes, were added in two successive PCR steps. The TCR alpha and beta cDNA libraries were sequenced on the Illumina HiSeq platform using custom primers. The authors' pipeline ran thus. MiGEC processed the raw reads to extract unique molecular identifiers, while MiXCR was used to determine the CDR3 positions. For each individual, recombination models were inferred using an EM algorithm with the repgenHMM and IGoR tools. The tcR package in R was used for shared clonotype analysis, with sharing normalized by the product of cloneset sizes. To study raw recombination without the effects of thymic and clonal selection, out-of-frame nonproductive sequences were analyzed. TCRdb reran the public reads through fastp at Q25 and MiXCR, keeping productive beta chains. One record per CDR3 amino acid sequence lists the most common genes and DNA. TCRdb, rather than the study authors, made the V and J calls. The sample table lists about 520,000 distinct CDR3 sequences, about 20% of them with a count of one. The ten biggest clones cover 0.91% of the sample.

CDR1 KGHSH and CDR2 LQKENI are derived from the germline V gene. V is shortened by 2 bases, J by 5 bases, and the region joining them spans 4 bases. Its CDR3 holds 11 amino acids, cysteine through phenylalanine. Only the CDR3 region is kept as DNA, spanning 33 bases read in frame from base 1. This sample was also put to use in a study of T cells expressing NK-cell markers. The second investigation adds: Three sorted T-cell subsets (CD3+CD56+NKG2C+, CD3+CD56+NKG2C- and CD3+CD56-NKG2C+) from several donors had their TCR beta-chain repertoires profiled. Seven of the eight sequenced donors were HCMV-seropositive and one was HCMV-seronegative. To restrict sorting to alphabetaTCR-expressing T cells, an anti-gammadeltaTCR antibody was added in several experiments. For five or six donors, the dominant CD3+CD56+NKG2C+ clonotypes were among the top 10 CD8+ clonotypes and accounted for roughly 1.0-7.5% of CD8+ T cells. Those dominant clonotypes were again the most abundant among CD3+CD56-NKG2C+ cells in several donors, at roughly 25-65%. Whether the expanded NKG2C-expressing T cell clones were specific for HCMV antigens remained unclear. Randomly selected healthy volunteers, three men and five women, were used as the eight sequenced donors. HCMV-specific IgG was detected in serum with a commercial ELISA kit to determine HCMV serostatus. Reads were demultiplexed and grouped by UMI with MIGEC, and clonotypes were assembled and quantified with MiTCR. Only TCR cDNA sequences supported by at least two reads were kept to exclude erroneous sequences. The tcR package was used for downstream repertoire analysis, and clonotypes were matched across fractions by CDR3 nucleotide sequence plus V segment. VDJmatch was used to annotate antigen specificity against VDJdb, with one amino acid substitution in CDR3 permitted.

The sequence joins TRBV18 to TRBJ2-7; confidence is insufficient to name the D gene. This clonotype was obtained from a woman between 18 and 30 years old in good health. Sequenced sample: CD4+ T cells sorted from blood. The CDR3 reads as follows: CASSPDHEQYF. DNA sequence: TGTGCCAGCTCACCAGACCACGAGCAGTACTTC. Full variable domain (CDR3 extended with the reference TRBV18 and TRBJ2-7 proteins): NAGVMQNPRHLVRRRGQEARLRCSPMKGHSHVYWYRQLPEEGLKFMVYLQKENIIDESGMPKERFSAEFPKEGPSILRIQQVVRGDSAAYFCASSPDHEQYFGPGTRLTVT.